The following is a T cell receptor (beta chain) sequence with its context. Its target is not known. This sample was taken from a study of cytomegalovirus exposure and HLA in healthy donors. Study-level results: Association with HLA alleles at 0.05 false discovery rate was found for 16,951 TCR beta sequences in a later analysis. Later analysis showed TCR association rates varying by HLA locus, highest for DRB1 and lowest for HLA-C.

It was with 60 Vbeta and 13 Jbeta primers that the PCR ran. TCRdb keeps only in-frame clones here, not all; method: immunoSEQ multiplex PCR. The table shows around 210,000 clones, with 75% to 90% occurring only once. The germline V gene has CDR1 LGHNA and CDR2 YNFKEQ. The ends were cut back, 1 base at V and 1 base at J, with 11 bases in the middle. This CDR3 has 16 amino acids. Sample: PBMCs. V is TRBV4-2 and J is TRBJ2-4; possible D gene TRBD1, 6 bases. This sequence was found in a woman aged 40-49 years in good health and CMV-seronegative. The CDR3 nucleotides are TGTGCCAGCAGCCAAGGTAAAACAGGGGCCAAAAACATTCAGTACTTC. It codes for CASSQGKTGAKNIQYF.